This T cell receptor beta chain comes out of a study of blood T cell repertoires in COVID-19. Whole-study context: The United States, Italy and Spain provided the acute and convalescent COVID-19 samples. T cells, B-cell-depleted T cells, or PBMCs supplied cDNA or gDNA.

The CDR3 has 15 residues. Per germline, CDR1 SGHRS and CDR2 YFSETQ. Trimming removed 5 bases at V and 0 bases at J, with 13 bases between. Here immunoSEQ multiplex PCR was the method, and the copy in TCRdb shows in-frame clones only, minus some. The sample has tens of thousands of clones; 80% to 90% are singletons. The origin of this receptor is a man over 45 with active COVID-19. The sequencing sample was made of peripheral blood. The chain combines TRBV5-1 with TRBJ2-3; a possible D gene is TRBD2 (5 bases). This CDR3 is CASSFFGGSTDTQYF. In nucleotides, the CDR3 is TGCGCCAGCAGTTTTTTTGGCGGGAGCACAGATACGCAGTATTTT.